Following are 8 T cell receptor beta chains from one sample sequenced in a study of T cells after yellow fever vaccination (dated by TCRdb to between 2018 and 2021). The meaning of the sample's treatment or condition label: live attenuated yellow fever vaccine strain. The library was made by 5' RACE. TCRdb records Illumina NovaSeq 6000 as the sequencer. In TCRdb, the public reads were trimmed at Q25 with fastp and aligned with MiXCR, with productive beta chains retained. Each record represents a unique CDR3 protein, reported with the most common genes and DNA among its rows. The sample has 180,000 or so distinct CDR3 sequences on record, roughly 9.6% of them singletons. The top ten constitute 30% to 45% of the sample. Sequenced material: CD8+ T cells sorted from PBMCs, taken 15 days after the yellow fever booster vaccination. These receptors were taken from a young man who received the YFV17D yellow fever vaccine.

The V call is TRBV6-5, the J call TRBJ2-1; 12 bases agree with TRBD2. After removal of 2 bases from V and 0 bases from J, the junction contained 14 bases not matched to a gene. The CDR3 totals 21 residues. Germline V CDR1 and CDR2: MNHEY, SVGAGI. Here the CDR3 reads CASSYEGQTSGGTSSYNEQFF. In nucleotides, the CDR3 is TGTGCCAGCAGTTACGAGGGACAAACTAGCGGGGGGACCAGCTCCTACAATGAGCAGTTCTTC.

Only a few counts were recorded for this clonotype. J is TRBJ2-7 and V is TRBV6-2 or TRBV6-3, with 9 bases identical to TRBD1. This CDR3 has 14 residues. V trimming: 6 bases; J trimming: 5 bases; junction bases outside the gene matches: 8. The V gene's germline CDR1 is MNHEY and CDR2 SVGEGT. CDR3 DNA sequence: TGTGCCAGCAGGCCCGGGACAGGGCTCCACGAGCAGTACTTC. Residues: CASRPGTGLHEQYF.

The genes are TRBV5-1 and TRBJ1-2; D might be TRBD1 (5 bases). The CDR3 length is 14 residues. The V gene lost 0 bases and the J gene lost 4 bases, with 10 bases spanning the gap. Germline V gene lookup returns CDR1 SGHRS and CDR2 YFSETQ. This CDR3 reads CASSLAAGTYGYTF. The CDR3 DNA follows: TGCGCCAGCAGCTTGGCTGCGGGGACCTATGGCTACACCTTC.

This clonotype was detected ten times or more. This rearrangement joins TRBV7-2 to TRBJ1-3, with 8 bases identical to TRBD1. The germline CDR1 and CDR2 sequences are SGHTA and FQGNSA. With V trimmed by 8 bases and J by 0 bases, 15 bases remained unmatched. The length of the CDR3 is 18 residues. The chain's CDR3 is CASVVSWDRTSSGNTIYF. CDR3 in DNA: TGTGCCAGCGTTGTGAGCTGGGACAGGACTTCCTCTGGAAACACCATATATTTT.

The chain has TRBV20-1 and TRBJ2-2; 10 bases match TRBD2. CDR1 DFQATT and CDR2 SNEGSKA come from the germline V gene (reference sequence). The ends lost 1 base at V and 4 bases at J; junction bases unmatched: 9. The CDR3 length is 17 residues. This chain's CDR3 is CSARGSGTSGVTGELFF. The CDR3 bases are TGCAGTGCTAGAGGCTCTGGAACTAGCGGGGTCACCGGGGAGCTGTTTTTT.

This clonotype was detected ten times or more. CDR3 amino acids: CASSLRVGGTYNEQFF. DNA of the CDR3: TGCGCCAGCAGCCTAAGAGTCGGGGGGACCTACAATGAGCAGTTCTTC. The chain combines TRBV4-1 with TRBJ2-1, with TRBD2 identical over 7 bases. The CDR3 has 16 residues. Germline assignment: CDR1 MGHRA and CDR2 YSYEKL. Trimming cost V 4 bases and J 2 bases; bases outside gene matches: 8.

CDR3 nucleotide sequence: TGTGCCAGCAGTCCCTCGGTGCCCCATCAGCCCCAGCATTTT. This translates into CASSPSVPHQPQHF. The V and J genes are TRBV27 and TRBJ1-5; D call uncertain. The CDR3 totals 14 residues. Deletions cut 5 bases from V and 5 bases from J, with 13 bases between. The germline CDR1 and CDR2 sequences are MNHEY and SMNVEV (reference sequence).

This clonotype came up a few times. The chain has TRBV6-5 and TRBJ1-4; no clear D. Trimming took off 0 bases at V and 5 bases at J, with 13 bases between the two ends. Germline V lookup: CDR1 MNHEY, CDR2 SVGAGI. CDR3 size: 16 residues. The CDR3 DNA follows: TGTGCCAGCAGTTACTCTTTCAGAACCGGGAATGAAAAACTGTTTTTT. Amino acid sequence: CASSYSFRTGNEKLFF.